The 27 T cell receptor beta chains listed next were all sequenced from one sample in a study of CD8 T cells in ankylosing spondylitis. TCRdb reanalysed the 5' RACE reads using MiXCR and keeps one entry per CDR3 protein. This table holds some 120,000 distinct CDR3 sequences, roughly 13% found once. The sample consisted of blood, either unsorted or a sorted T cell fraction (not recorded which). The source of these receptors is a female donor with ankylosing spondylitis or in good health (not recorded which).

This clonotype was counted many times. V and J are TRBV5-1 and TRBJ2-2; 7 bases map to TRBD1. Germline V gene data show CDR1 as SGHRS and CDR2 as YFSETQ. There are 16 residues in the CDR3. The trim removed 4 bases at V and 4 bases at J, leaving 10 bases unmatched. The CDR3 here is CASSLSTGSGTGELFF. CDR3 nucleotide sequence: TGCGCCAGCAGCCTCTCGACAGGGTCGGGCACCGGGGAGCTGTTTTTT.

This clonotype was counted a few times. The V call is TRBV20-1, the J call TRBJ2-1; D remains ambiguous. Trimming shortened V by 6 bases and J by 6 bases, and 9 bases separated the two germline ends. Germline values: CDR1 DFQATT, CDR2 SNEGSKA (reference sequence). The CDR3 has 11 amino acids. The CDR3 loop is CSAYISNEQFF. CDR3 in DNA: TGCAGTGCCTACATTAGCAATGAGCAGTTCTTC.

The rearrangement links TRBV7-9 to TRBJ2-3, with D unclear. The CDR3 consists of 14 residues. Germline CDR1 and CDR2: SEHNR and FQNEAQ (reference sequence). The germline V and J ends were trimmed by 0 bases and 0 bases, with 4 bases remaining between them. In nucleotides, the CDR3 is TGTGCCAGCAGCTTAGCCCTTAGCACAGATACGCAGTATTTT. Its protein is CASSLALSTDTQYF.

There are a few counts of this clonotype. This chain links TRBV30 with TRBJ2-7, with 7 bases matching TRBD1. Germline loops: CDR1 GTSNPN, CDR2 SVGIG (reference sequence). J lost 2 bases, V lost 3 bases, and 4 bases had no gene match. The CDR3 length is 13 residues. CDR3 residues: CAWRVDRAYEQYF. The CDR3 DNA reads TGTGCCTGGAGGGTCGACAGGGCCTACGAGCAGTACTTC.

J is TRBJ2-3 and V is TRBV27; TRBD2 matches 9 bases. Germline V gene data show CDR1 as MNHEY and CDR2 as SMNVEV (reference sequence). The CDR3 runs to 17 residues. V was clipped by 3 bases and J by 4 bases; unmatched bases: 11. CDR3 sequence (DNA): TGTGCCAGCAGTTTTGAGCGATCTAGCGGGAAGGCAGATACGCAGTATTTT. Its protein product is CASSFERSSGKADTQYF.

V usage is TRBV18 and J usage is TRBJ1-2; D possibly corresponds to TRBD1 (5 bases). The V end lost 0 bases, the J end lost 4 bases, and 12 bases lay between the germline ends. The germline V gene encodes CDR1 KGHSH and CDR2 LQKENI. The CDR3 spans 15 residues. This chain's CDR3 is CASSPPGPSGYGYTF. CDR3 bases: TGTGCCAGCTCACCACCGGGACCCTCGGGCTATGGCTACACCTTC.

The CDR3 region is CASSQRRNEQFF. DNA for the CDR3: TGTGCCAGCAGCCAAAGGCGCAATGAGCAGTTCTTC. The chain has TRBV3-1 and TRBJ2-1; D is undetermined. CDR1 is LGHDT, CDR2 YNNKEL, per germline (reference sequence). The CDR3 spans 12 residues. V lost 2 bases and J lost 6, with 5 bases in between.

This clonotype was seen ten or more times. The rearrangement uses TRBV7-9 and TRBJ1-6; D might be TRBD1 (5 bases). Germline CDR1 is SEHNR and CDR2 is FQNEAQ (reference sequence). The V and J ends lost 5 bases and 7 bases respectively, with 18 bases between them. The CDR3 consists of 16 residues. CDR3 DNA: TGTGCCAGCAGCCTCCAAGGAGGGCAGGGAAATTCACCCCTCCACTTT. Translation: CASSLQGGQGNSPLHF.

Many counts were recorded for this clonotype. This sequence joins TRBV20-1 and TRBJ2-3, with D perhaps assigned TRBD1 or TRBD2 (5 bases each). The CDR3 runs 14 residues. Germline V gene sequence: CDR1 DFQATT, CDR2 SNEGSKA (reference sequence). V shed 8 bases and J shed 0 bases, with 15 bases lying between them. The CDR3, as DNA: TGCAGTACCCTTTCGGGGCGGAGCACAGATACGCAGTATTTT. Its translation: CSTLSGRSTDTQYF.

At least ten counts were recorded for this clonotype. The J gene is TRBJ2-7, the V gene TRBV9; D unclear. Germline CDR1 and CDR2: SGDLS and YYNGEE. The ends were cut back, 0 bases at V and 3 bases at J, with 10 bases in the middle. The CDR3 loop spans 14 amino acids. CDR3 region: CASSVGAGDYEQYF. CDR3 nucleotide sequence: TGTGCCAGCAGCGTAGGAGCAGGAGACTACGAGCAGTACTTC.

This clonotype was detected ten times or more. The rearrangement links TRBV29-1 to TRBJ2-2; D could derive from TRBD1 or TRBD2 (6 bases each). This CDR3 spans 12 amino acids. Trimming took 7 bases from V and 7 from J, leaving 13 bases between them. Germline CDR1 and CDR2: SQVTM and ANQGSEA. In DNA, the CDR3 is TGCAGCGCCGGGGGCCACCTCGGGGAGCTGTTTTTT. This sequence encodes CSAGGHLGELFF.

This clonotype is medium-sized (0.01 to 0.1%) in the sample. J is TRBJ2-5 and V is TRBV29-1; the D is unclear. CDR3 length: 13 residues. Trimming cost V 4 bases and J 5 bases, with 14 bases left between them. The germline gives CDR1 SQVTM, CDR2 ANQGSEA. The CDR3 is CSVVIYGRETQYF. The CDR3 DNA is TGCAGCGTTGTAATCTATGGGCGGGAGACCCAGTACTTC.

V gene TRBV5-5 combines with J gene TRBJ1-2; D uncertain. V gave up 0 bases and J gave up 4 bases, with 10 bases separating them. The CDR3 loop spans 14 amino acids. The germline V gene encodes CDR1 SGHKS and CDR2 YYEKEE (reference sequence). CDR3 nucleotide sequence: TGTGCCAGCAGCTTGGCCACAGTGGGCTATGGCTACACCTTC. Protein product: CASSLATVGYGYTF. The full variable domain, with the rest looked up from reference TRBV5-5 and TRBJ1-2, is DAGVTQSPTHLIKTRGQQVTLRCSPISGHKSVSWYQQVLGQGPQFIFQYYEKEERGRGNFPDRFSARQFPNYSSELNVNALLLGDSALYLCASSLATVGYGYTFGSGTRLTVV.

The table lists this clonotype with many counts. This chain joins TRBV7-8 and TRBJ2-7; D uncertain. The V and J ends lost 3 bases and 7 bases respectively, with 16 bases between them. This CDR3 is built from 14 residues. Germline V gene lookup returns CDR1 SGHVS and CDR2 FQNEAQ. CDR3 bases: TGTGCCAGCAGCTTCTCAATTCTCCAACGAGAGCAGTACTTC. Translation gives CASSFSILQREQYF.

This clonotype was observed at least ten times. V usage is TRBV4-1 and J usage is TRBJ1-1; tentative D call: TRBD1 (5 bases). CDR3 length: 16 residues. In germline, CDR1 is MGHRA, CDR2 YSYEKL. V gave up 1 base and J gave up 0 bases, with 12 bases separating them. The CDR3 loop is CASSQARGGMNTEAFF. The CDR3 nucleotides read TGCGCCAGCAGCCAAGCCCGGGGGGGTATGAACACTGAAGCTTTCTTT.

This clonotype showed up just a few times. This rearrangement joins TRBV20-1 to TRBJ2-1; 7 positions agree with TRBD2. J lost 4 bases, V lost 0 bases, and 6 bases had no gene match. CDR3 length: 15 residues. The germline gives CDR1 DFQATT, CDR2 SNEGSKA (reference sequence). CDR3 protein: CSAREAGAVYNEQFF. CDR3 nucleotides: TGCAGTGCTAGAGAGGCGGGAGCAGTTTACAATGAGCAGTTCTTC.

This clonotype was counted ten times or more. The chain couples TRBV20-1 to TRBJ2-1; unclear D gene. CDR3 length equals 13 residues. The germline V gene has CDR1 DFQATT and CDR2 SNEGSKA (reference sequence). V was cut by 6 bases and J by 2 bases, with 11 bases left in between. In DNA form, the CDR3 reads TGCAGTGCCATCTCCCCAGCCTACAATGAGCAGTTCTTC. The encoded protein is CSAISPAYNEQFF.

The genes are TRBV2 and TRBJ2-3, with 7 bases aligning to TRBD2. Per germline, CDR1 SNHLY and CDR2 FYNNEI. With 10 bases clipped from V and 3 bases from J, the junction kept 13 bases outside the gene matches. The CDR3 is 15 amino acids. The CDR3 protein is CANDFGGGSTDTQYF. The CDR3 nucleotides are TGTGCCAACGACTTTGGCGGGGGATCAACAGATACGCAGTATTTT.

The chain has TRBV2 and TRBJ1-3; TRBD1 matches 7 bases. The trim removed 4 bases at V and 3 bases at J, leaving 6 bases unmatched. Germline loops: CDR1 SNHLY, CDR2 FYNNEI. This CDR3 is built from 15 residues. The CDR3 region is CASSAEGTDGNTIYF. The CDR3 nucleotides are TGTGCCAGCAGTGCGGAAGGGACAGATGGAAACACCATATATTTT.

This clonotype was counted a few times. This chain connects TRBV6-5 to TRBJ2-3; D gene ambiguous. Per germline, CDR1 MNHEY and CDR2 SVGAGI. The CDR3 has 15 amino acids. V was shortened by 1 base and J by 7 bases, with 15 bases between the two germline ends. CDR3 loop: CASSYYVAESYTQYF. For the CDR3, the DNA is TGTGCCAGCAGTTACTATGTGGCCGAATCATATACGCAGTATTTT.

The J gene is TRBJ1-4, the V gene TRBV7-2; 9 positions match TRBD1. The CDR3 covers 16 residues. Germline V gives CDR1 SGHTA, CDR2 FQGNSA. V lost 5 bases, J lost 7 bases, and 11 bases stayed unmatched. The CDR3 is CASSLKETGGGEKLFF. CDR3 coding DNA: TGTGCCAGCAGCCTAAAAGAGACAGGGGGGGGTGAAAAACTGTTTTTT.

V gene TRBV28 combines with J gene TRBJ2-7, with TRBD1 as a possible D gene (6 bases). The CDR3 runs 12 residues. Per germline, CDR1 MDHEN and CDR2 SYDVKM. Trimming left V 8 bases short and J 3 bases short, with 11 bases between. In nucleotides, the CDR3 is TGTGCCAGCGGACAGTGCCTCTACGAGCAGTACTTC. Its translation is CASGQCLYEQYF.

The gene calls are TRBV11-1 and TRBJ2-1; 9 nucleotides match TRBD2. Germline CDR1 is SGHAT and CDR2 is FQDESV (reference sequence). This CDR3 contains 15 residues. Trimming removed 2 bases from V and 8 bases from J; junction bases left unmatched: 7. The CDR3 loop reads CASSLMRGGLDEQFF. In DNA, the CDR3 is TGTGCCAGCAGCTTAATGCGGGGGGGCTTGGATGAGCAGTTCTTC. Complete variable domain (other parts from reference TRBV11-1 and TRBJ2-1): EAEVAQSPRYKITEKSQAVAFWCDPISGHATLYWYRQILGQGPELLVQFQDESVVDDSQLPKDRFSAERLKGVDSTLKIQPAELGDSAMYLCASSLMRGGLDEQFFGPGTRLTVL.

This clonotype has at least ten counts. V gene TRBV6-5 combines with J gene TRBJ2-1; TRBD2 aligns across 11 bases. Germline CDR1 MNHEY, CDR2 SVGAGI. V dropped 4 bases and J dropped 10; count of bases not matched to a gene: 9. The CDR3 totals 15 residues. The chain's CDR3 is CASSFAGTSGVEQFF. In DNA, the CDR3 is TGTGCCAGCAGTTTTGCCGGGACTAGCGGTGTGGAGCAGTTCTTC.

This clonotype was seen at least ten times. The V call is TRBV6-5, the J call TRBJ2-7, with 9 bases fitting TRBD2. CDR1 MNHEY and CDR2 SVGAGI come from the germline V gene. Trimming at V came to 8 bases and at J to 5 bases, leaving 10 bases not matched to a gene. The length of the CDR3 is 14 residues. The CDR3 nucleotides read TGTGCCAGCGTTCCGGGACTAGCATGGCACGAGCAGTACTTC. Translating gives CASVPGLAWHEQYF.

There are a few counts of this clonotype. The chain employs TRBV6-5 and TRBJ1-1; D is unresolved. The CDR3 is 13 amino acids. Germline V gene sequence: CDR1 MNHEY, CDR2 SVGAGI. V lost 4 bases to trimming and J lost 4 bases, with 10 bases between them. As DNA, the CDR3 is TGTGCCAGCAGTTCCCTGATCGGCACTGAAGCTTTCTTT. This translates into CASSSLIGTEAFF.

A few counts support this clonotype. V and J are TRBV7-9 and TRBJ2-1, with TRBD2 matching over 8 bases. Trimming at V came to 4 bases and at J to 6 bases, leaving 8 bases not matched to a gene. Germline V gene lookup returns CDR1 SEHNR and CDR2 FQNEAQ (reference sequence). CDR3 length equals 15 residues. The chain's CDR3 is CASSSESGRGNEQFF. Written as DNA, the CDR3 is TGTGCCAGCAGCTCCGAAAGCGGGAGAGGCAATGAGCAGTTCTTC. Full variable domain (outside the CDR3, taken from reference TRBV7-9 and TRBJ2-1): DTGVSQNPRHKITKRGQNVTFRCDPISEHNRLYWYRQTLGQGPEFLTYFQNEAQLEKSRLLSDRFSAERPKGSFSTLEIQRTEQGDSAMYLCASSSESGRGNEQFFGPGTRLTVL.